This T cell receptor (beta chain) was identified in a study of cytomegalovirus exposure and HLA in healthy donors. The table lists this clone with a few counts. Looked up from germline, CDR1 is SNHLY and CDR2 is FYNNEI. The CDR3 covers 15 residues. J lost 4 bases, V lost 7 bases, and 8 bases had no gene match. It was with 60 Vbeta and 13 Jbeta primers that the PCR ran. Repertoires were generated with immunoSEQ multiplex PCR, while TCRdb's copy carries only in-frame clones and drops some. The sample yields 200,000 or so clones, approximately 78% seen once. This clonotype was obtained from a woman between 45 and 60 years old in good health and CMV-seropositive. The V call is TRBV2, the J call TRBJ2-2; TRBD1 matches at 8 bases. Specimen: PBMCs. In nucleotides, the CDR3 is TGTGCCAGCAAGGGGCAGGGGGCACCCACCGGGGAGCTGTTTTTT. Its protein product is CASKGQGAPTGELFF. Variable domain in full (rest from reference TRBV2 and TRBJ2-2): EPEVTQTPSHQVTQMGQEVILRCVPISNHLYFYWYRQILGQKVEFLVSFYNNEISEKSEIFDDQFSVERPDGSNFTLKIRSTKLEDSAMYFCASKGQGAPTGELFFGEGSRLTVL.